This TCR beta chain was sequenced for a study of T cell responses to AZD1222 COVID-19 vaccine. Looking at the study overall: Pooling of second doses given at about 4 or about 12 weeks was done. Study-wide findings and caveats: Most donors were white British, females outnumbered males, and clonal diversity was possibly underestimated. Vaccination with two AZD1222 doses was followed by a rise in Spike-specific TCR breadth and depth.

With V trimmed by 5 bases and J by 0 bases, 3 bases remained unmatched. This CDR3 contains 15 residues. Per germline, CDR1 KGHSH and CDR2 LQKENI. Worth noting for this clone: Antigen: not known.

This table comes from immunoSEQ multiplex PCR, and its TCRdb copy is limited to in-frame clones, with some not included. The table lists more than 95,000 clones, over 80% of them singletons. The V call is TRBV18, the J call TRBJ2-1; 8 bases align to TRBD1. This receptor was identified in an adult in good health. Source: peripheral blood, taken on day 0 of AZD1222 vaccination. The CDR3 here is CASSTQGASYNEQFF. The CDR3 nucleotides read TGTGCCAGCTCAACCCAGGGGGCCTCCTACAATGAGCAGTTCTTC.